Each of the 5 T cell receptor beta chains below was sequenced from the same sample in a study of beta chain features in type 1 diabetes. The entirety of the isolated RNA underwent reverse transcription, so expressed TCRB transcripts were sequenced. The data were produced by immunoSEQ multiplex PCR, yet TCRdb's version contains in-frame clones alone and is incomplete. The table lists about 110,000 clones, under 40% of them singletons. Sequenced material: stem cell memory CD4+ T cells from blood. These receptors were taken from a young woman in good health.

This chain joins TRBV29-1 and TRBJ2-3, with 11 positions matching TRBD2. The CDR3 is made up of 15 amino acids. J gave up 2 bases and V 3 bases, and 4 bases lay outside the gene matches. Germline assignment: CDR1 SQVTM and CDR2 ANQGSEA. The CDR3 nucleotides read TGCAGCGTTGACCTAGCGGGAGGTAACACAGATACGCAGTATTTT. Its protein product is CSVDLAGGNTDTQYF.

The sample holds a few counts of this clone. This sequence joins TRBV4-2 and TRBJ2-1, with 8 bases identical to TRBD1. The germline V gene encodes CDR1 LGHNA and CDR2 YNFKEQ. With 1 base clipped from V and 7 bases from J, the junction kept 9 bases outside the gene matches. The length of the CDR3 is 16 residues. CDR3 amino acids: CASSQVGRGRGNEQFF. The CDR3 DNA is TGTGCCAGCAGCCAAGTGGGCAGGGGGCGCGGTAATGAGCAGTTCTTC.

This chain links TRBV4-2 with TRBJ1-3, with TRBD1 identical over 7 bases. CDR1 is LGHNA and CDR2 is YNFKEQ in the germline V gene. Trimming removed 1 base from V and 2 bases from J; junction bases left unmatched: 5. The CDR3 is made up of 16 amino acids. The chain's CDR3 is CASSQAPDRAGNTIYF. The CDR3 DNA follows: TGTGCCAGCAGCCAAGCCCCCGACAGGGCTGGAAACACCATATATTTT.

The genes are TRBV30 and TRBJ2-3; 11 nucleotides agree with TRBD2. The germline gives CDR1 GTSNPN, CDR2 SVGIG (reference sequence). This CDR3 contains 16 residues. V dropped 5 bases and J dropped 3; count of bases not matched to a gene: 10. The CDR3 region has the DNA TGTGCCTGGGATTTAGGGGGACTAGCGGCTACAGATACGCAGTATTTT. It translates to CAWDLGGLAATDTQYF.

There are a few counts of this clone. V and J are TRBV28 and TRBJ2-4; TRBD1 matches at 9 bases. With V trimmed by 7 bases and J by 3 bases, 13 bases remained unmatched. Germline V gene lookup returns CDR1 MDHEN and CDR2 SYDVKM. The CDR3 contains 17 residues. The CDR3 is CASMGQGLGVGKNIQYF. Written as DNA, the CDR3 is TGTGCCAGCATGGGACAGGGACTCGGGGTCGGCAAAAACATTCAGTACTTC. Filled out from reference TRBV28 and TRBJ2-4, the complete variable domain reads DVKVTQSSRYLVKRTGEKVFLECVQDMDHENMFWYRQDPGLGLRLIYFSYDVKMKEKGDIPEGYSVSREKKERFSLILESASTNQTSMYLCASMGQGLGVGKNIQYFGAGTRLSVL.